The present T cell receptor beta chain was sequenced within a study of cytomegalovirus exposure and HLA in healthy donors. PCR primers comprised 60 Vbeta and 13 Jbeta primers. Here immunoSEQ multiplex PCR was the method, and the copy in TCRdb shows in-frame clones only, minus some. Here the sample table reports over 110,000 clones. Findings and limits, study-wide: Presence/absence analyses treated sequencing depth as roughly uniform across donors. Most CMV-associated TCR beta chains appeared HLA-restricted in a later analysis.

The CDR3 covers 13 residues. Germline V gene data show CDR1 as MNHEY and CDR2 as SVGAGI. Between the trimmed V and J ends, which lost 5 bases and 4 bases, there was a span of 11 bases. In the case of this clone: Its antigen is undetermined.

The gene calls are TRBV6-5 and TRBJ2-5, with TRBD2 as a possible D gene (5 bases). The sequenced sample consisted of PBMCs. The TCR comes from a male donor in good health and CMV-seronegative. The CDR3 coding sequence is TGTGCCAGCAGTACCCGGACTTCAGAGACCCAGTACTTC. It translates to CASSTRTSETQYF.